Shown below are 9 T cell receptor beta chains from a single sample sequenced in a study of cytomegalovirus exposure and HLA in healthy donors. The PCR made use of 60 Vbeta and 13 Jbeta primers. Only in-frame clones appear in the TCRdb table, and some are missing; sequencing was by immunoSEQ multiplex PCR. The top ten clones hold over 1.5% of a sample with around 130,000 clones, over 60% of them seen once. Sequenced material: PBMCs. The receptors here all came from a man aged 35-49 years in good health and CMV-seronegative.

This clone has only a few counts. The V gene is TRBV18, the J gene TRBJ2-1; D is uncertain. Trimming removed 2 bases from V and 3 bases from J, with 23 bases in between. CDR1 is KGHSH and CDR2 is LQKENI in the germline V gene. The CDR3 is 19 amino acids. The CDR3 DNA follows: TGTGCCAGCTCACCAGTGTTAAGCTCTCCCTCTTCAATCTACAATGAGCAGTTCTTC. Translated, it gives CASSPVLSSPSSIYNEQFF.

This clone has only one observation. The chain has TRBV28 and TRBJ1-5; 9 bases agree with TRBD1. This CDR3 has 16 residues. The germline V gene encodes CDR1 MDHEN and CDR2 SYDVKM. V lost 3 bases to trimming and J lost 0 bases; unmatched junction nucleotides: 3. In DNA form, the CDR3 reads TGTGCCAGCAGTTTGGGGACAGGGAATAGCAATCAGCCCCAGCATTTT. Amino acid sequence: CASSLGTGNSNQPQHF.

Worth noting for this clone: Distinct nucleotide sequences in the sample also encode this CDR3. V gene TRBV6-6 combines with J gene TRBJ1-1, with D hard to call. This CDR3 has 12 amino acids. CDR1 is MNHNY, CDR2 SVGAGI, per germline (reference sequence). V gave up 8 bases and J gave up 0 bases, with 7 bases separating them. CDR3 residues: CASSYLNTEAFF. Here the CDR3 DNA reads TGTGCCAGCTCCTACCTGAACACTGAAGCTTTCTTT.

Only one count was recorded for this clone. CDR3 coding DNA: TGCGCCAGCAGCGGGAGGACAAGCCCGGCCGATGAGCAGTTCTTC. This gives the protein CASSGRTSPADEQFF. The gene calls are TRBV5-1 and TRBJ2-1, with a possible D match to TRBD2 (6 bases). Between the trimmed V and J ends, which lost 4 bases and 8 bases, there was a span of 19 bases. Per the germline V gene, CDR1 is SGHRS and CDR2 is YFSETQ. CDR3 length equals 15 residues. The full variable domain, rest sourced from reference TRBV5-1 and TRBJ2-1, is KAGVTQTPRYLIKTRGQQVTLSCSPISGHRSVSWYQQTPGQGLQFLFEYFSETQRNKGNFPGRFSGRQFSNSRSEMNVSTLELGDSALYLCASSGRTSPADEQFFGPGTRLTVL.

The chain links TRBV7-9 to TRBJ2-1; D might be TRBD1 (6 bases). Germline CDR1 and CDR2: SEHNR and FQNEAQ (reference sequence). Trimming took 6 bases from V and 7 from J, leaving 25 bases between them. The CDR3 has 17 residues. For the CDR3, the DNA is TGTGCCAGCAGGGGACACGATAAAGTTTTTGAATTGAATGAGCAGTTCTTC. Translation gives CASRGHDKVFELNEQFF.

The rearrangement uses TRBV10-3 and TRBJ2-5; D is unclear. The V end was cut by 2 bases, the J end by 4 bases, with 8 bases between. Germline CDR1 ENHRY, CDR2 SYGVKD. The CDR3 has 13 amino acids. This CDR3 reads CAISEDLRETQYF. The CDR3 nucleotides read TGTGCCATCAGTGAGGATTTGCGAGAGACCCAGTACTTC.

CDR3 DNA: TGTGCCAGCAGCTTAGGCGTGGAGCAGTTCTTC. It is translated as CASSLGVEQFF. V usage is TRBV11-2 and J usage is TRBJ2-1; unclear D gene. The CDR3 runs to 11 residues. Trimming removed 1 base from V and 10 bases from J, with 5 bases in between. CDR1 and CDR2 (germline): SGHAT, FQNNGV.

This clone was recorded once. The chain has TRBV2 and TRBJ1-5; D is uncertain. Germline loops: CDR1 SNHLY, CDR2 FYNNEI. The CDR3 spans 14 residues. Trimming left V 3 bases short and J 0 bases short, with 6 bases between. The CDR3 region is CASSEEGSNQPQHF. As DNA, the CDR3 is TGTGCCAGCAGTGAGGAGGGTAGCAATCAGCCCCAGCATTTT.

The chain recombines TRBV6-5 with TRBJ2-7; TRBD1 aligns across 7 bases. The CDR3 runs to 14 residues. J gave up 4 bases and V 2 bases, and 5 bases lay outside the gene matches. Germline V gene data show CDR1 as MNHEY and CDR2 as SVGAGI. CDR3 DNA sequence: TGTGCCAGCAGTTACGAACAGGGGCTATACGAGCAGTACTTC. As protein: CASSYEQGLYEQYF.